This entry lists 23 T cell receptor beta chains sequenced from one sample in a study of blood T cell repertoires in COVID-19. TCRdb's copy holds only in-frame clones and misses some; the assay was immunoSEQ multiplex PCR. Of fewer than 90,000 clones in the sample, about 85% are singletons; the top ten hold about 4%. Input material: peripheral blood. These receptors were obtained from a man between 65 and 85 years old with active COVID-19.

J is TRBJ2-3 and V is TRBV20-1, with TRBD1 matching 7 bases. Germline CDR1 DFQATT, CDR2 SNEGSKA (reference sequence). The length of the CDR3 is 16 residues. Losses at the gene ends were 6 bases for V and 3 bases for J; bases not matched to a gene: 15. The CDR3 sequence is CSASGRPGQPTDTQYF. CDR3 DNA: TGCAGTGCCAGTGGGCGGCCGGGACAGCCAACAGATACGCAGTATTTT.

The chain joins TRBV19 to TRBJ2-1; possible D gene TRBD2, 5 bases. Germline lookup yields CDR1 LNHDA and CDR2 SQIVND (reference sequence). V was clipped by 4 bases and J by 9 bases, with 19 bases between them. CDR3 length: 15 amino acids. CDR3: CASSTPGGGPGEQFF. CDR3 sequence (DNA): TGTGCCAGTAGTACCCCTGGCGGAGGCCCGGGTGAGCAGTTCTTC.

The chain couples TRBV19 to TRBJ1-5, with 9 bases that match TRBD1. The CDR3 has 16 amino acids. Germline assignment: CDR1 LNHDA and CDR2 SQIVND (reference sequence). Trimming took 5 bases from V and 0 from J; bases not matched to a gene: 5. The CDR3 spells CASSSRTGASNQPQHF. For the CDR3, the DNA is TGTGCCAGTAGTTCCCGGACAGGGGCTAGCAATCAGCCCCAGCATTTT.

The chain has TRBV21-1 and TRBJ2-1; the DNA was not used to check the table's D call, TRBD1. TRBV21-1 is a known pseudogene. This CDR3 region has 15 residues. Here the CDR3 DNA reads TGTGCCAGCAGCCAGGGGGGTAGCGGCTACAATGAGCAGTTCTTC. This encodes CASSQGGSGYNEQFF.

The V call is TRBV30, the J call TRBJ2-7, with D perhaps TRBD1 (5 bases). The germline gives CDR1 GTSNPN, CDR2 SVGIG (reference sequence). The length of the CDR3 is 15 residues. Trimming shortened V by 0 bases and J by 2 bases, and 14 bases separated the two germline ends. CDR3: CAWSVPDKNPYEQYF. The CDR3 DNA reads TGTGCCTGGAGTGTACCGGACAAAAACCCCTACGAGCAGTACTTC. Supplemented by reference TRBV30 and TRBJ2-7, the full variable domain reads SQTIHQWPATLVQPVGSPLSLECTVEGTSNPNLYWYRQAAGRGLQLLFYSVGIGQISSEVPQNLSASRPQDRQFILSSKKLLLSDSGFYLCAWSVPDKNPYEQYFGPGTRLTVT.

V usage is TRBV18 and J usage is TRBJ2-2, with a weak D call TRBD2 (6 bases). Germline V gene sequence: CDR1 KGHSH, CDR2 LQKENI. Trimming stripped 2 bases from V and 2 bases from J, with 12 bases between. CDR3 size: 16 residues. CDR3 protein: CASSPSLATNTGELFF. The DNA for the CDR3 is TGTGCCAGCTCACCATCCCTAGCGACAAACACCGGGGAGCTGTTTTTT. Full variable domain (remainder filled in from reference TRBV18 and TRBJ2-2): NAGVMQNPRHLVRRRGQEARLRCSPMKGHSHVYWYRQLPEEGLKFMVYLQKENIIDESGMPKERFSAEFPKEGPSILRIQQVVRGDSAAYFCASSPSLATNTGELFFGEGSRLTVL.

The table lists this clone with a few counts. This chain joins TRBV6-1 and TRBJ2-2, with 7 bases lining up with TRBD2. The germline V gene encodes CDR1 MNHNS and CDR2 SASEGT. Trimming removed 4 bases from V and 5 bases from J; junction bases left unmatched: 13. The CDR3 covers 17 residues. The CDR3 DNA sequence: TGTGCCAGCAGTGCCCTCCCGGGGGGAGGTGGGACCGGGGAGCTGTTTTTT. Protein: CASSALPGGGGTGELFF.

The V and J genes are TRBV11-2 and TRBJ2-3, with TRBD2 as a possible D gene (7 bases). This CDR3 is built from 15 residues. The V end was cut by 5 bases, the J end by 2 bases, with 14 bases between. CDR1 SGHAT and CDR2 FQNNGV come from the germline V gene. CDR3 DNA: TGTGCCAGCAGCCGGGGGGCTAGCCCCACAGATACGCAGTATTTT. It specifies CASSRGASPTDTQYF.

The chain combines TRBV7-2 with TRBJ2-5; 12 nucleotides match TRBD2. CDR3 length equals 17 residues. V trimming: 5 bases; J trimming: 5 bases; junction bases outside the gene matches: 12. Germline V gene data show CDR1 as SGHTA and CDR2 as FQGNSA. The CDR3 loop is CASSPRGASGRVETQYF. The CDR3 coding sequence is TGTGCCAGCAGCCCTAGGGGCGCTAGCGGGAGGGTGGAGACCCAGTACTTC.

In its sample, this clone was seen a few times. This chain uses TRBV5-4 with TRBJ2-5, with 7 positions matching TRBD2. The V gene end was trimmed by 7 bases and the J gene end by 3 bases; junction bases not matched to a gene: 9. The CDR3 covers 14 residues. Germline V lookup: CDR1 SGHNT, CDR2 YYREEE (reference sequence). CDR3: CASRPGEGKETQYF. In DNA, the CDR3 is TGTGCCAGCCGCCCCGGGGAGGGAAAAGAGACCCAGTACTTC.

The rearrangement links TRBV12-3 or TRBV12-4 to TRBJ2-5; D call uncertain. Deletions cut 2 bases from V and 5 bases from J, with 6 bases between. There are 12 residues in the CDR3. The DNA of the CDR3 is TGTGCCAGCAGTTTATATCCGGAGACCCAGTACTTC. The encoded protein is CASSLYPETQYF.

This chain links TRBV4-2 with TRBJ1-3; D unresolved. The CDR3 length is 16 residues. Per the germline V gene, CDR1 is LGHNA and CDR2 is YNFKEQ. V lost 1 base and J 4 bases, leaving 14 bases between the germline ends. The chain's CDR3 is CASSQVAAVGGNTIYF. The DNA of the CDR3 is TGTGCCAGCAGCCAAGTCGCGGCCGTTGGGGGAAACACCATATATTTT.

The V gene is TRBV29-1, the J gene TRBJ2-5, with a possible D match to TRBD2 (6 bases). The CDR3 is 10 amino acids. Trimming removed 5 bases at V and 7 bases at J, with 8 bases between. In germline, CDR1 is SQVTM, CDR2 ANQGSEA. CDR3 in DNA: TGCAGCGTTCCCGGGGGGACCCAGTACTTC. Residues: CSVPGGTQYF.

The rearrangement joins TRBV14 to TRBJ2-7; 13 bases line up with TRBD2. Trimming at V came to 0 bases and at J to 1 base, leaving 9 bases not matched to a gene. Per germline, CDR1 SGHDN and CDR2 FVKESK. The CDR3 totals 19 residues. CDR3 in DNA: TGTGCCAGCAGCCAAGATGTTGGGACTAGCGGGACCCAATCCTACGAGCAGTACTTC. The encoded protein is CASSQDVGTSGTQSYEQYF.

This chain links TRBV6-1 with TRBJ1-5; 12 nucleotides line up with TRBD1. With 4 bases clipped from V and 6 bases from J, the junction kept 10 bases outside the gene matches. The CDR3 contains 17 residues. CDR1 and CDR2 from the germline V gene are MNHNS and SASEGT. The CDR3 sequence is CASSGRLGTGGGQPQHF. CDR3 nucleotides: TGTGCCAGCAGTGGGCGCCTGGGGACAGGGGGCGGTCAGCCCCAGCATTTT.

The chain joins TRBV18 to TRBJ1-1; 11 bases line up with TRBD1. Trimming removed 4 bases from V and 5 bases from J; junction bases left unmatched: 3. The CDR3 has 14 residues. Germline loops: CDR1 KGHSH, CDR2 LQKENI. In nucleotides, the CDR3 is TGTGCCAGCTCACGGGGACAGGGGGGGACTGAAGCTTTCTTT. It yields the protein CASSRGQGGTEAFF.

The V and J genes are TRBV6-2 or TRBV6-3 and TRBJ1-1; D might be TRBD1 (5 bases). Germline V gene data show CDR1 as MNHEY and CDR2 as SVGEGT. There are 16 residues in the CDR3. V was shortened by 2 bases and J by 0 bases, with 13 bases between the two germline ends. CDR3 residues: CASSYLRGGLNTEAFF. As DNA, the CDR3 is TGTGCCAGCAGTTACCTCCGCGGGGGATTGAACACTGAAGCTTTCTTT.

The chain couples TRBV27 to TRBJ2-1; perhaps TRBD2 as D (5 bases). Trimming left V 6 bases short and J 2 bases short, with 11 bases between. The germline gives CDR1 MNHEY, CDR2 SMNVEV (reference sequence). CDR3 size: 14 residues. The DNA of the CDR3 is TGTGCCAGCAGCGAGCGGCCTCCCTACAATGAGCAGTTCTTC. Protein sequence: CASSERPPYNEQFF.

This rearrangement joins TRBV7-2 to TRBJ1-5; the D is unclear. The CDR3 length is 15 residues. Germline CDR1 SGHTA, CDR2 FQGNSA. V was pared by 5 bases and J by 13 bases, with 24 bases between. This chain's CDR3 is CASSPDGSYSRAQHF. The CDR3 bases are TGTGCCAGCAGCCCCGATGGGAGTTATTCAAGGGCTCAGCATTTT. The full variable domain, rest sourced from reference TRBV7-2 and TRBJ1-5, is GAGVSQSPSNKVTEKGKDVELRCDPISGHTALYWYRQSLGQGLEFLIYFQGNSAPDKSGLPSDRFSAERTGGSVSTLTIQRTQQEDSAVYLCASSPDGSYSRAQHFGDGTRLSIL.

The chain employs TRBV11-3 and TRBJ2-2; 8 bases fit TRBD1. With 1 base clipped from V and 5 bases from J, the junction kept 6 bases outside the gene matches. The CDR3 length is 16 residues. Germline values: CDR1 SGHNT, CDR2 YENEEA. CDR3 amino acids: CASSLGTGSPTGELFF. DNA of the CDR3: TGTGCCAGCAGCTTAGGGACAGGGTCTCCAACCGGGGAGCTGTTTTTT.

This sequence joins TRBV27 and TRBJ2-3; TRBD1 matches at 10 bases. V lost 3 bases and J lost 6; bases outside the gene matches: 9. The CDR3 consists of 16 residues. Germline V CDR1 and CDR2: MNHEY, SMNVEV (reference sequence). In DNA form, the CDR3 reads TGTGCCAGCAGTTTGGGGGGGACAGGGGTTGTGGATACGCAGTATTTT. Amino acid sequence: CASSLGGTGVVDTQYF.

This clone rates as medium-sized. The chain couples TRBV11-2 to TRBJ2-7; D perhaps matches TRBD2 (6 bases). CDR1 is SGHAT and CDR2 is FQNNGV in the germline V gene. The CDR3 has 14 residues. With 0 bases removed from V and 1 base from J, the gap between germline ends came to 7 bases. The CDR3 nucleotides are TGTGCCAGCAGCTTAGAGGGGAGGTCCTACGAGCAGTACTTC. It is translated as CASSLEGRSYEQYF. Using reference TRBV11-2 and TRBJ2-7 for the parts outside the CDR3, the full variable domain is EAGVAQSPRYKIIEKRQSVAFWCNPISGHATLYWYQQILGQGPKLLIQFQNNGVVDDSQLPKDRFSAERLKGVDSTLKIQPAKLEDSAVYLCASSLEGRSYEQYFGPGTRLTVT.

The genes are TRBV5-4 and TRBJ1-1, with TRBD1 matching over 7 bases. This CDR3 comprises 14 residues. CDR1 is SGHNT and CDR2 is YYREEE in the germline V gene (reference sequence). Trimming removed 4 bases from V and 7 bases from J; junction bases left unmatched: 10. For the CDR3, the DNA is TGTGCCAGCAGCCGGAGGGGGCGCGAAGATGAAGCTTTCTTT. Translation: CASSRRGREDEAFF.